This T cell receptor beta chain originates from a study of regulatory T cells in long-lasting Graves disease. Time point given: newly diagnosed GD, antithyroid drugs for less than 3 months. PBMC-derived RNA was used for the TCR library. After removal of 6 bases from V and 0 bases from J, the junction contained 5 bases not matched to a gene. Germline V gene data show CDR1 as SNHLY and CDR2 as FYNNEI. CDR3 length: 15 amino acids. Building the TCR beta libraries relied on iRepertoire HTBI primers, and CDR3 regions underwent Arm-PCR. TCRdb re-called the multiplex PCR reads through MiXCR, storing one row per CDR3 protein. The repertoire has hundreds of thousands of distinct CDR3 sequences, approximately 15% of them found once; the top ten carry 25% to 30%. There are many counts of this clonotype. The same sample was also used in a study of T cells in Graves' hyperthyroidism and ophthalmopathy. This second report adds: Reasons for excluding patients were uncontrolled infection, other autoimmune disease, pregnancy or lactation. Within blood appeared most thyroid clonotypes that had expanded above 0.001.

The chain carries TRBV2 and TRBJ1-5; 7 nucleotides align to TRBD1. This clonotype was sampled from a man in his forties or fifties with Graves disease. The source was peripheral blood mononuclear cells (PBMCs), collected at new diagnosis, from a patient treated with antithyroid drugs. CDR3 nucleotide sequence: TGTGCCAGCAGCTTCGGGACAGCTAGCAATCAGCCCCAGCATTTT. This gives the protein CASSFGTASNQPQHF.